These 2 T cell receptor beta chains share one sample of origin, sequenced in a study of monozygotic twins with inflammatory bowel disease. From its re-call of the 5' RACE reads, TCRdb lists each CDR3 protein once, without DNA. The sample data list 110,000 to 150,000 distinct CDR3 sequences. The sequencing sample was made of blood. The receptors stem from a human donor with ulcerative colitis or Crohn's disease, or a healthy co-twin of an affected twin (not recorded which).

J is TRBJ2-1 and V is TRBV7-3; TCRdb's D gene call, TRBD1, goes unchecked for lack of DNA. The length of the CDR3 is 16 residues. Germline-derived CDR1 and CDR2 are SGHTA and FQGTGA. Here the CDR3 reads CASSLMGGSLRGEQFF.

The chain employs TRBV4-3 and TRBJ2-7; checking the TCRdb D call of TRBD1 is not possible without DNA. This CDR3 is 16 amino acids long. CDR1 is LGHNA, CDR2 YSLEER, per germline. CDR3 amino acids: CASSPGTGQGPYEQYF.